Listed below are T cell receptor beta chains from one sample, sequenced in a study of blood T cell repertoires in COVID-19. Sequencing was performed with immunoSEQ multiplex PCR; in TCRdb, only in-frame clones are kept and a portion is missing. The repertoire holds around 300,000 clones, with under 90% as singletons. Sample: peripheral blood. The receptors here all came from a woman aged 40 to 49 who had recovered from COVID-19. Both conserved end residues are part of each CDR3. D genes are given only for firm matches. A row's size may be missing; if present it is once, few, many or a size class.

D gene: .
J gene: TRBJ1-1
V gene: TRBV18
clone size: .
CDR3 protein: CASSPSSGMNTEAFF
CDR3 DNA: TGTGCCAGCTCACCATCGTCAGGGATGAACACTGAAGCTTTCTTT

D gene: .
J gene: TRBJ1-2
V gene: TRBV15
clone size: .
CDR3 protein: CATSSPPAGAYGYTF
CDR3 DNA: TGTGCCACCAGCAGCCCCCCCGCAGGGGCCTATGGCTACACCTTC

D gene: TRBD2
J gene: TRBJ2-1
V gene: TRBV14
clone size: .
CDR3 protein: CASSQVLAGGVQFF
CDR3 DNA: TGTGCCAGCAGCCAAGTCTTAGCGGGAGGAGTGCAGTTCTTC

D gene: .
J gene: TRBJ2-3
V gene: TRBV6-4
clone size: .
CDR3 protein: CASSLFASRTDTQYF
CDR3 DNA: TGTGCCAGCAGTCTCTTCGCTAGCCGAACAGATACGCAGTATTTT

D gene: .
J gene: TRBJ1-6
V gene: TRBV12-3/TRBV12-4
clone size: .
CDR3 protein: CASSLALQQPLHF
CDR3 DNA: TGTGCCAGCAGTTTAGCGTTACAGCAACCCCTCCACTTT

D gene: .
J gene: TRBJ2-3
V gene: TRBV24-1
clone size: .
CDR3 protein: CATSDSPGVADTDTQYF
CDR3 DNA: TGTGCCACCAGTGATTCCCCCGGGGTAGCGGACACAGATACGCAGTATTTT

D gene: TRBD2
J gene: TRBJ2-2
V gene: TRBV2
clone size: .
CDR3 protein: CASSSGLAEGGGELFF
CDR3 DNA: TGTGCCAGCAGCTCGGGACTAGCGGAAGGGGGCGGGGAGCTGTTTTTT

D gene: TRBD1
J gene: TRBJ2-3
V gene: TRBV11-2
clone size: few
CDR3 protein: CASTMDRDGTQYF
CDR3 DNA: TGTGCCAGCACCATGGACAGGGACGGTACGCAGTATTTT

D gene: .
J gene: TRBJ2-7
V gene: TRBV6-1
clone size: .
CDR3 protein: CASSEAGLLSYEQYF
CDR3 DNA: TGTGCCAGCAGTGAAGCGGGACTCCTATCCTACGAGCAGTACTTC

D gene: TRBD1
J gene: TRBJ2-2
V gene: TRBV27
clone size: .
CDR3 protein: CASSPLGTANTGELFF
CDR3 DNA: TGTGCCAGCAGTCCCTTGGGGACAGCGAACACCGGGGAGCTGTTTTTT

D gene: TRBD2
J gene: TRBJ2-5
V gene: TRBV18
clone size: .
CDR3 protein: CASSPSGGSETQYF
CDR3 DNA: TGTGCCAGCTCCCCCTCGGGGGGATCAGAGACCCAGTACTTC

D gene: TRBD2
J gene: TRBJ2-3
V gene: TRBV2
clone size: .
CDR3 protein: CASQPTSGFTDTQYF
CDR3 DNA: TGTGCCAGCCAACCTACTAGCGGGTTCACAGATACGCAGTATTTT

D gene: .
J gene: TRBJ2-7
V gene: TRBV14
clone size: .
CDR3 protein: CASSHYHLTYEQYF
CDR3 DNA: TGTGCCAGCAGCCATTACCACCTTACATACGAGCAGTACTTC

D gene: TRBD1
J gene: TRBJ2-2
V gene: TRBV25-1
clone size: .
CDR3 protein: CASTGQGGTGELFF
CDR3 DNA: TGTGCCAGCACCGGACAGGGAGGCACCGGGGAGCTGTTTTTT

D gene: TRBD2
J gene: TRBJ2-1
V gene: TRBV6-5
clone size: .
CDR3 protein: CASSREGPRGEQFF
CDR3 DNA: TGTGCCAGCTCTCGGGAGGGCCCGAGGGGTGAGCAGTTCTTC

D gene: .
J gene: TRBJ2-1
V gene: TRBV27
clone size: .
CDR3 protein: CASSLPSSYNEQFF
CDR3 DNA: TGTGCCAGCAGTTTACCTAGCTCCTACAATGAGCAGTTCTTC

D gene: TRBD2
J gene: TRBJ2-7
V gene: TRBV13
clone size: .
CDR3 protein: CASSLGGSGSLGAYEQYF
CDR3 DNA: TGTGCCAGCAGCTTAGGTGGTAGCGGGAGCCTTGGCGCCTACGAGCAGTACTTC

D gene: TRBD1
J gene: TRBJ1-1
V gene: TRBV7-9
clone size: .
CDR3 protein: CASSPSSDRVAEAFF
CDR3 DNA: TGTGCCAGCAGCCCCAGTTCGGACAGGGTCGCTGAAGCTTTCTTT

D gene: .
J gene: TRBJ1-1
V gene: TRBV20-1
clone size: few
CDR3 protein: CSARNWTEAFF
CDR3 DNA: TGCAGTGCTAGAAACTGGACTGAAGCTTTCTTT

D gene: TRBD2
J gene: TRBJ2-1
V gene: TRBV10-3
clone size: .
CDR3 protein: CAISETSGDNEQFF
CDR3 DNA: TGTGCCATCAGTGAGACTAGCGGCGACAATGAGCAGTTCTTC

D gene: .
J gene: TRBJ1-3
V gene: TRBV19
clone size: .
CDR3 protein: CASSEDTKGNTIYF
CDR3 DNA: TGTGCCAGTAGTGAGGACACCAAGGGAAACACCATATATTTT

D gene: .
J gene: TRBJ2-3
V gene: TRBV9
clone size: .
CDR3 protein: CASSGTRIGSDLDTQYF
CDR3 DNA: TGTGCCAGCAGCGGGACGAGGATCGGGAGCGATCTAGATACGCAGTATTTT

D gene: TRBD2
J gene: TRBJ2-1
V gene: TRBV4-2
clone size: .
CDR3 protein: CASSSSAGVGYNEQFF
CDR3 DNA: TGTGCCAGCAGCTCCTCAGCGGGAGTGGGCTACAATGAGCAGTTCTTC

D gene: TRBD1
J gene: TRBJ2-5
V gene: TRBV9
clone size: .
CDR3 protein: CASSPRDRAGETQYF
CDR3 DNA: TGTGCCAGCAGCCCTCGGGACAGGGCGGGGGAGACCCAGTACTTC

D gene: .
J gene: TRBJ2-2
V gene: TRBV11-2
clone size: .
CDR3 protein: CASSLGSDTGELFF
CDR3 DNA: TGTGCCAGCAGCTTAGGGTCGGACACCGGGGAGCTGTTTTTT

D gene: TRBD1
J gene: TRBJ1-4
V gene: TRBV25-1
clone size: .
CDR3 protein: CASSPGTGEREKLFF
CDR3 DNA: TGTGCCAGCAGTCCCGGGACAGGGGAACGGGAAAAACTGTTTTTT

D gene: TRBD1
J gene: TRBJ2-7
V gene: TRBV9
clone size: .
CDR3 protein: CASSAGTGGYEQYF
CDR3 DNA: TGTGCCAGCAGCGCAGGGACAGGGGGCTACGAGCAGTACTTC

D gene: .
J gene: TRBJ2-1
V gene: TRBV6-6
clone size: .
CDR3 protein: CASSYSRARGRDEQFF
CDR3 DNA: TGTGCCAGCAGTTACTCTCGGGCAAGGGGTCGGGATGAGCAGTTCTTC

D gene: .
J gene: TRBJ2-1
V gene: TRBV9
clone size: once
CDR3 protein: CASSVAGLHNEQFF
CDR3 DNA: TGTGCCAGCAGCGTAGCCGGTCTCCACAATGAGCAGTTCTTC

D gene: .
J gene: TRBJ2-1
V gene: TRBV6-5
clone size: .
CDR3 protein: CACRRTHNEQFF
CDR3 DNA: TGTGCCTGCAGGAGGACTCACAATGAGCAGTTCTTC

D gene: TRBD2
J gene: TRBJ2-1
V gene: TRBV9
clone size: .
CDR3 protein: CASSVAMTSGLNEQFF
CDR3 DNA: TGTGCCAGCAGCGTAGCTATGACTAGCGGGTTGAATGAGCAGTTCTTC

D gene: .
J gene: TRBJ1-5
V gene: TRBV30
clone size: .
CDR3 protein: CAWSAAASDQPQHF
CDR3 DNA: TGTGCCTGGAGTGCCGCGGCATCCGATCAGCCCCAGCATTTT

D gene: TRBD1
J gene: TRBJ1-1
V gene: TRBV18
clone size: .
CDR3 protein: CASSPGQVTEAFF
CDR3 DNA: TGTGCCAGCTCACCCGGACAGGTCACTGAAGCTTTCTTT

D gene: .
J gene: TRBJ1-4
V gene: TRBV4-2
clone size: .
CDR3 protein: CASSQDFETGFEKLFF
CDR3 DNA: TGTGCCAGCAGCCAAGATTTTGAGACAGGCTTTGAAAAACTGTTTTTT

D gene: TRBD2
J gene: TRBJ2-1
V gene: TRBV5-1
clone size: .
CDR3 protein: CASGTSNYNEQFF
CDR3 DNA: TGCGCCAGCGGGACTAGCAACTACAATGAGCAGTTCTTC

D gene: .
J gene: TRBJ1-5
V gene: TRBV6-2/TRBV6-3
clone size: .
CDR3 protein: CASSYWASNQPQHF
CDR3 DNA: TGTGCCAGCAGTTACTGGGCAAGCAATCAGCCCCAGCATTTT

D gene: TRBD1
J gene: TRBJ1-5
V gene: TRBV3-1/TRBV3-2
clone size: .
CDR3 protein: CASSQIERSRGVDSNQPQHF
CDR3 DNA: TGTGCCAGCAGCCAAATCGAGCGATCCAGGGGGGTTGATAGCAATCAGCCCCAGCATTTT

D gene: TRBD2
J gene: TRBJ2-7
V gene: TRBV19
clone size: .
CDR3 protein: CASSILAGGPHEQYF
CDR3 DNA: TGTGCCAGTAGTATCCTAGCGGGAGGGCCCCACGAGCAGTACTTC

D gene: .
J gene: TRBJ1-5
V gene: TRBV21-1
clone size: .
CDR3 protein: CASSSPTGSEPQHF
CDR3 DNA: TGTGCCAGCAGCTCTCCGACAGGGAGCGAGCCCCAGCATTTT